This T cell receptor beta chain was identified during a study of T cells in Graves' hyperthyroidism and ophthalmopathy. Study-level results: Before onset, by a median of approximately 6.2 months, the model predicted ophthalmopathy. Clonotypes that were expanded in thyroid above 0.001 mostly appeared in blood too.

The ends were cut back, 5 bases at V and 1 base at J, with 8 bases in the middle. This CDR3 comprises 13 residues. CDR1 and CDR2 (germline): MDHEN, SYDVKM. Amplification targeted TCR beta CDR3 regions from RNA transcripts. The HTBI primer set drove a first-round RT-PCR of the TCR CDR3. From the multiplex PCR reads, TCRdb called clonotypes with MiXCR, one entry per CDR3 protein. In the table there are about 320,000 distinct CDR3 sequences, about 15% of which are singletons. Turning to this clonotype: Its antigen is unknown.

The rearrangement uses TRBV28 and TRBJ1-1; no reliable D call. The sequenced sample was blood. This TCR derives from a man aged 25-45 years with Graves' hyperthyroidism. This chain's CDR3 is CASSPTPNTEAFF. CDR3 sequence (DNA): TGTGCCAGCAGTCCCACTCCGAACACTGAAGCTTTCTTT.